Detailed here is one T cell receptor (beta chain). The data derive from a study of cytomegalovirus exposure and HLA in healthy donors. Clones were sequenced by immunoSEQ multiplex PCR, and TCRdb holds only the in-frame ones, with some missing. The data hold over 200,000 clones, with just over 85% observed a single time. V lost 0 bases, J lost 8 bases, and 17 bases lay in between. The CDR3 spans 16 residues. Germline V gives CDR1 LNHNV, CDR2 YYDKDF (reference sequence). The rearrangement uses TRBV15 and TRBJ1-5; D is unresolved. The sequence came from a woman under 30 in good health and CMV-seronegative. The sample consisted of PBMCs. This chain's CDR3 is CATSRDRAPWREPQHF. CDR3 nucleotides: TGTGCCACCAGCAGAGATCGAGCCCCATGGAGGGAGCCCCAGCATTTT.